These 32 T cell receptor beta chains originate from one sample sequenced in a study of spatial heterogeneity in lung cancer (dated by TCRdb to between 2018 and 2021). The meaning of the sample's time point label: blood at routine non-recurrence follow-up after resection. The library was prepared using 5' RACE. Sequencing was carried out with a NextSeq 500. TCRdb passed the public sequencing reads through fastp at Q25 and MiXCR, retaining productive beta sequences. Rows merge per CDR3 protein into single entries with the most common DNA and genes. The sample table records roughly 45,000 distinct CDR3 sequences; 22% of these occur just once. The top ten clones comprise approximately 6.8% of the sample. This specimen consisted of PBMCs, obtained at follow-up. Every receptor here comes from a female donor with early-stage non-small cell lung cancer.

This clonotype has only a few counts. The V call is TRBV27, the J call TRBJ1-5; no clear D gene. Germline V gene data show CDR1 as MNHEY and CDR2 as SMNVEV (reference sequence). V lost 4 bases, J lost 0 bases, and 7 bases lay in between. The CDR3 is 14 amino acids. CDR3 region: CASSSENSNQPQHF. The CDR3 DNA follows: TGTGCCAGCAGTTCGGAGAATAGCAATCAGCCCCAGCATTTT.

The CDR3 DNA reads as TGTGCCAGCAGCGTGGACAGGGCCGGTGGAAACACCATATATTTT. This translates into CASSVDRAGGNTIYF. This chain joins TRBV9 and TRBJ1-3; 8 bases map to TRBD1. The CDR3 is made up of 15 amino acids. With 2 bases clipped from V and 3 bases from J, the junction kept 4 bases outside the gene matches. CDR1 and CDR2 from the germline V gene are SGDLS and YYNGEE.

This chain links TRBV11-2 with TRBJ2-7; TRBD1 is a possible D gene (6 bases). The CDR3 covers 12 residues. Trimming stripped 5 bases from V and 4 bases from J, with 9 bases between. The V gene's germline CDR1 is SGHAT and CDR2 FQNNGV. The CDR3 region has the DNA TGTGCCAGCAGCGAACAGGGATACGAGCAGTACGTC. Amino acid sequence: CASSEQGYEQYV.

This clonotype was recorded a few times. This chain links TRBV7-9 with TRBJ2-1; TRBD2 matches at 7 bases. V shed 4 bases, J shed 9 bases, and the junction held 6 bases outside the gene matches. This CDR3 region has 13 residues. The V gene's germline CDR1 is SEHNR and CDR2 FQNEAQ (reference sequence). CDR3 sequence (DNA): TGTGCCAGCAGCTCGACTAGCCAGGGTGAGCAGTTCTTC. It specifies CASSSTSQGEQFF.

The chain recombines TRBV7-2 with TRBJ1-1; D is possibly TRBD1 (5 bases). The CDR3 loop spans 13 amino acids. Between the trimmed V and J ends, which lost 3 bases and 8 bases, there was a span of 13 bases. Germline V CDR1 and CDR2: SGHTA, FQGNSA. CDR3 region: CASSFWGSREAFF. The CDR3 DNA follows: TGTGCCAGCAGCTTCTGGGGGTCCCGAGAAGCTTTCTTT.

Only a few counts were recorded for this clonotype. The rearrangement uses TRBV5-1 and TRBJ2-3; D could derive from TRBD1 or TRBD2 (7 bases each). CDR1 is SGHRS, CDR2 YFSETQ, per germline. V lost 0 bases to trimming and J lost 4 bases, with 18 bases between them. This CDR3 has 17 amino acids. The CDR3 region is CASSLAPRQGGADTQYF. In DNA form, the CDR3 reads TGCGCCAGCAGCTTGGCCCCCAGACAGGGAGGGGCAGATACGCAGTATTTT.

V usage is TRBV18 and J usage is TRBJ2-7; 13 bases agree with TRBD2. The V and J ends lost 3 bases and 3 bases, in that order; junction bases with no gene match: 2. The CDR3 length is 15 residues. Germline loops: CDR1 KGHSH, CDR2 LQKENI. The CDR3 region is CASSPGLAGSYEQYF. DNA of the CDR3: TGTGCCAGCTCACCGGGACTAGCGGGAAGCTACGAGCAGTACTTC. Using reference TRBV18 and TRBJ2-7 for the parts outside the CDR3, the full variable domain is NAGVMQNPRHLVRRRGQEARLRCSPMKGHSHVYWYRQLPEEGLKFMVYLQKENIIDESGMPKERFSAEFPKEGPSILRIQQVVRGDSAAYFCASSPGLAGSYEQYFGPGTRLTVT.

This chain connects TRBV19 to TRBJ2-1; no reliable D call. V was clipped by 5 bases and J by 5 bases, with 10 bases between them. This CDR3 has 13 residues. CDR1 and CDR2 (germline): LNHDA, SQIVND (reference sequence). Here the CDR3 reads CASSDRFDNEQFF. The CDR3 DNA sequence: TGTGCCAGTAGTGATCGGTTCGACAATGAGCAGTTCTTC.

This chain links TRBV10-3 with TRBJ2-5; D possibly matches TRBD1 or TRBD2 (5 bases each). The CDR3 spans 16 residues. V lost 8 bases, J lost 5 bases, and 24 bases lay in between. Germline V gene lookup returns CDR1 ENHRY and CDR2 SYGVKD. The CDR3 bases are TGTGCCATCGGAGTTTGGGGGTTGGACCCTGGGGAGACCCAGTACTTC. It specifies CAIGVWGLDPGETQYF.

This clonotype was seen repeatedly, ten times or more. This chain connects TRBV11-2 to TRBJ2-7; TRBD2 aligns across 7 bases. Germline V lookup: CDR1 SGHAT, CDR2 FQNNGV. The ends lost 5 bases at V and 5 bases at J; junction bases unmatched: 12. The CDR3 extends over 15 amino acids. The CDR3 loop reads CASSRGGGLSNEQYV. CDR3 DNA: TGTGCCAGCAGCCGTGGCGGGGGACTATCCAACGAGCAGTACGTC.

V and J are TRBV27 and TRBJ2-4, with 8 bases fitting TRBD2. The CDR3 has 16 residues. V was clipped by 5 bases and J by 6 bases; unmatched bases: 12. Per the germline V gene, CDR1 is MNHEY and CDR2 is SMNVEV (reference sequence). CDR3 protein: CASSPIGAGAANIQYF. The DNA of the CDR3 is TGTGCCAGCAGTCCCATAGGAGCGGGGGCTGCAAACATTCAGTACTTC.

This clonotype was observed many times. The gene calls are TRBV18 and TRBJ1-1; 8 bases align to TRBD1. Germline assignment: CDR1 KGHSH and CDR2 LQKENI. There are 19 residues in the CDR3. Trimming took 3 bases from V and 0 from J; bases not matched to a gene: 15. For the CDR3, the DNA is TGTGCCAGCTCACCCTTCAGATGGACAGGGAATGGTATGAACACTGAAGCTTTCTTT. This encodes CASSPFRWTGNGMNTEAFF.

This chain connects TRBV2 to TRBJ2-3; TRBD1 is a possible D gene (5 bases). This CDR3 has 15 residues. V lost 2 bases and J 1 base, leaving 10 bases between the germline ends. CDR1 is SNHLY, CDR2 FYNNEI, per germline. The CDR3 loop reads CASSEKGWGTDTQYF. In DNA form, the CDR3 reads TGTGCCAGCAGTGAAAAGGGGTGGGGCACAGATACGCAGTATTTT.

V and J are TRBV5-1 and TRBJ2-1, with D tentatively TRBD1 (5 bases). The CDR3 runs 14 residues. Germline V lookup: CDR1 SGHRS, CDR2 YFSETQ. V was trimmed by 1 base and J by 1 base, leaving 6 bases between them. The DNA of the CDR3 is TGCGCCAGCAGCTTGAGGGGATCCTACAATGAGCAGTTCTTC. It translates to CASSLRGSYNEQFF.

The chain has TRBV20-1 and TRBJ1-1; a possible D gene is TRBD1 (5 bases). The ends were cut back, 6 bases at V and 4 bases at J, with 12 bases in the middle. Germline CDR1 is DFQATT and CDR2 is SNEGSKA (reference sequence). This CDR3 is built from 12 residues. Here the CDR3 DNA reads TGCAGTGCAAGGGCCGGGGGCACTGAAGCTTTCTTT. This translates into CSARAGGTEAFF.

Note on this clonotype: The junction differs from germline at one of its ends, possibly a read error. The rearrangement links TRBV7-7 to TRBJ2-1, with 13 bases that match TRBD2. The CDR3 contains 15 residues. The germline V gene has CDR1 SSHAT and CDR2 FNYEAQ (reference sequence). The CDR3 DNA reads TGTGCTAGCAGCCTGGGACTAGCGGGATCGAATGAGCAGTTCTTC. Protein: CASSLGLAGSNEQFF.

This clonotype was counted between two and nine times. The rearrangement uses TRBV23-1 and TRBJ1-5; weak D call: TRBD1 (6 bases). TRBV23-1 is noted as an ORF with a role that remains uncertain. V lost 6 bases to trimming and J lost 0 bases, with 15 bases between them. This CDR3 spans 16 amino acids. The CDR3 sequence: CASSPPDRDSNQPQHF. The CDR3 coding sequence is TGCGCCAGCAGCCCCCCGGACAGAGATAGCAATCAGCCCCAGCATTTT.

DNA for the CDR3: TGTGCCAGTAGCGGGACAGGGCTTGGCACAGATACGCAGTATTTT. This codes for CASSGTGLGTDTQYF. V gene TRBV19 combines with J gene TRBJ2-3, with 9 positions matching TRBD1. Germline V gives CDR1 LNHDA, CDR2 SQIVND (reference sequence). The CDR3 covers 15 residues. The V and J ends lost 6 bases and 1 base, in that order; junction bases with no gene match: 5.

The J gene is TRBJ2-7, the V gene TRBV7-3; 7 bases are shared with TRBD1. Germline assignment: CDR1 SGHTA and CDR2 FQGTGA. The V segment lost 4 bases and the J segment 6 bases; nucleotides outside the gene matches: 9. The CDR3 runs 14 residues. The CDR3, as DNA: TGTGCCAGCAGCTCGGGACAGAGTCCGTCCGAGCAGTACTTC. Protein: CASSSGQSPSEQYF. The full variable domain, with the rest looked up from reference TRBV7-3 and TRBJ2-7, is GAGVSQTPSNKVTEKGKYVELRCDPISGHTALYWYRQSLGQGPEFLIYFQGTGAADDSGLPNDRFFAVRPEGSVSTLKIQRTERGDSAVYLCASSSGQSPSEQYFGPGTRLTVT.

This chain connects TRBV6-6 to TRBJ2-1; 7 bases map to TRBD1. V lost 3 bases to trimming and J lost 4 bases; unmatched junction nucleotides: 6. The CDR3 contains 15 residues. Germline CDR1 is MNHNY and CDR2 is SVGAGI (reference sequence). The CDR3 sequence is CASSYYRGDYNEQFF. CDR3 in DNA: TGTGCCAGCAGTTATTACAGGGGAGATTACAATGAGCAGTTCTTC.

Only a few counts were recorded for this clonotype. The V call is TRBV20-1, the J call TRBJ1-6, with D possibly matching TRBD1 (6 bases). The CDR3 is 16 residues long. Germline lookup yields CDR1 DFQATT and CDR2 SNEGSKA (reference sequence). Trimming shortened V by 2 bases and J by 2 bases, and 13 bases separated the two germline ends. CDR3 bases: TGCAGTGCTAGACGGAGGGGGTACGCCTATAATTCACCCCTCCACTTT. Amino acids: CSARRRGYAYNSPLHF.

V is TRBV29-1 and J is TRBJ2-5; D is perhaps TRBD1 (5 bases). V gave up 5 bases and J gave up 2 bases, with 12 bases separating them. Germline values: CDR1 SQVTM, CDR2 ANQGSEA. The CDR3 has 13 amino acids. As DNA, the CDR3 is TGCAGCGTTAGGGGTCCTGCTCAAGAGACCCAGTACTTC. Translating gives CSVRGPAQETQYF.

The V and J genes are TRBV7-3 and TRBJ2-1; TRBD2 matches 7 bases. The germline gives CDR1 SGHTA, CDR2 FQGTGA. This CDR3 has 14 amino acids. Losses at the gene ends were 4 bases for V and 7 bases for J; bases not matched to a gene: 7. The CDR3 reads CASSSLGSGNEQFF. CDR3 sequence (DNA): TGTGCCAGCAGCTCCCTTGGTAGCGGGAATGAGCAGTTCTTC.

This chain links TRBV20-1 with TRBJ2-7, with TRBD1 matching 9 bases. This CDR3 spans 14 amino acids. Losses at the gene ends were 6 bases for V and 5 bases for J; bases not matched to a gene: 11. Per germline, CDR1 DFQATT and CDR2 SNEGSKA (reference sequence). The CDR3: CSANRGQGPNEQYF. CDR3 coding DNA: TGCAGTGCAAACAGGGGACAGGGCCCCAACGAGCAGTACTTC.

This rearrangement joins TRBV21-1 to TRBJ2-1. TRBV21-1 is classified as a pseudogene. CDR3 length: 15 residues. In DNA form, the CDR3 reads TGTGCCAGCAGCAAATTTTGCGGCTCCTACAATGAGCAGTTCTTC. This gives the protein CASSKFCGSYNEQFF.

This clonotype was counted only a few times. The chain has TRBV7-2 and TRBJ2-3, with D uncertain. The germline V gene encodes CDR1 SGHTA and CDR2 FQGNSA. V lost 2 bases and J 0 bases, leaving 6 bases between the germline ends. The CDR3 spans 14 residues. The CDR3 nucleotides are TGTGCCAGCAGCTTACTTACTAGCACAGATACGCAGTATTTT. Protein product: CASSLLTSTDTQYF.

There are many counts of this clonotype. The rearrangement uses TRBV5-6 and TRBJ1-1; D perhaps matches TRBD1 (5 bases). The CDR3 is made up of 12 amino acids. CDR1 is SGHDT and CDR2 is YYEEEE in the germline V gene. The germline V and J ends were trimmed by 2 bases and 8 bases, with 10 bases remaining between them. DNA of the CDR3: TGTGCCAGCAGCTTCACCGGGGCCGAAGCTTTCTTT. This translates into CASSFTGAEAFF.

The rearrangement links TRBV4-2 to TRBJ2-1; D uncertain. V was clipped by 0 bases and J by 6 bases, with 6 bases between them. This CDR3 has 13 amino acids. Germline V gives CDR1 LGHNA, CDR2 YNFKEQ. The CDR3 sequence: CASSQDGFNEQFF. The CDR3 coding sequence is TGTGCCAGCAGCCAAGATGGATTCAATGAGCAGTTCTTC.

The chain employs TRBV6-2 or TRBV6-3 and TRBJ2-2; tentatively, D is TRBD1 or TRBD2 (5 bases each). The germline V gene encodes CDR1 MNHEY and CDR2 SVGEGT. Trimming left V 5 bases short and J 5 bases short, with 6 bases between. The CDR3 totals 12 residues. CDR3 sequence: CASSGGTGELFF. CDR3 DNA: TGTGCCAGCAGTGGGGGAACCGGGGAGCTGTTTTTT.

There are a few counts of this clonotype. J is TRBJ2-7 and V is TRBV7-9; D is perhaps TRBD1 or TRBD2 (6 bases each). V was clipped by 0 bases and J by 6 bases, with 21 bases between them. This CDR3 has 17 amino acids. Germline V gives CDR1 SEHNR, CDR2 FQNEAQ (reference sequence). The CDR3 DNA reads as TGTGCCAGCAGCTTAGCGCGGGACACTCTCTCAGGTGCCGAGCAGTACTTC. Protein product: CASSLARDTLSGAEQYF.

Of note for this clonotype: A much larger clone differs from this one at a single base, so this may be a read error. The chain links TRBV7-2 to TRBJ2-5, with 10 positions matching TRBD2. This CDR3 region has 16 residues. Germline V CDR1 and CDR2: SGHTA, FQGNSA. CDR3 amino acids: CAGSFRTTSGRQTQYF. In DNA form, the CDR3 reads TGTGCCGGCAGCTTTAGAACGACTAGCGGGCGCCAGACCCAGTACTTC.

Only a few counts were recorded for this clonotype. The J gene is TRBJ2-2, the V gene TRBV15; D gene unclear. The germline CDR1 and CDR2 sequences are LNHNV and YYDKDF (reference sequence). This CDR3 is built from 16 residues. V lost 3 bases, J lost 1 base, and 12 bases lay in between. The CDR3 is CATSSLQRLNTGELFF. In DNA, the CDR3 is TGTGCCACCAGCAGCCTCCAGCGCCTGAACACCGGGGAGCTGTTTTTT.